This entry is about one T cell receptor (beta chain). The data stem from a study of blood T cell repertoires in COVID-19. About the research overall: Collection of acute and convalescent COVID-19 samples took place in the United States, Italy and Spain.

Clones were sequenced by immunoSEQ multiplex PCR, and TCRdb holds only the in-frame ones, with some missing. This table holds tens of thousands of clones, over 90% found once. The clonotype comes from a man between 60 and 75 years old with active or convalescent COVID-19. The sample taken for sequencing was peripheral blood.

The CDR3 reads CASSLGARDRVNEQYF. The CDR3 nucleotides read TGCGCCAGCAGCTTGGGGGCCCGGGACAGGGTCAACGAGCAGTACTTC. This chain links TRBV5-1 with TRBJ2-7; 9 positions match TRBD1. J gave up 5 bases and V 0 bases, and 9 bases lay outside the gene matches. This CDR3 region has 16 residues. The germline V gene has CDR1 SGHRS and CDR2 YFSETQ.